Following are 19 T cell receptor beta chains from one sample sequenced in a study of blood T cell repertoires in COVID-19 (dated by TCRdb to 2020 to 2022). Preparation of the library involved the immunoSEQ multiplex PCR assay. Imported from immuneACCESS, the table was reduced by TCRdb to in-frame sequences with V and J called. These copies leave out some clones; in studies compared against another copy, an unresolved V gene accounts for under half, and the cause of the remainder is not known. Across this sample there are around 110,000 clones, with around four fifths seen only once. Clones ranked in the top ten supply under 20% of the sample. What was sequenced was peripheral blood. Receptors were obtained from a man aged 55 to 70 with active or convalescent COVID-19.

This clone was seen a handful of times. The chain carries TRBV7-2 and TRBJ1-1, with 8 bases matching TRBD1. V dropped 6 bases and J dropped 11; count of bases not matched to a gene: 17. Germline V gene data show CDR1 as SGHTA and CDR2 as FQGNSA. This CDR3 spans 15 amino acids. Here the CDR3 DNA reads TGTGCCAGCAGTCACGAAACTCGTACAGGGGGAAGGGCTTTCTTT. Its protein product is CASSHETRTGGRAFF.

The chain couples TRBV25-1 to TRBJ2-5, with 9 nucleotides matching TRBD1. The CDR3 totals 15 residues. V gave up 5 bases and J gave up 5 bases; unmatched junction bases: 9. Germline V gene data show CDR1 as MGHDK and CDR2 as SYGVNS. Here the CDR3 reads CASSPTGTGIETQYF. The CDR3 coding sequence is TGTGCCAGCAGTCCAACCGGGACAGGGATTGAGACCCAGTACTTC.

The CDR3 protein is CAWRVAGGYGYTF. CDR3 nucleotides: TGTGCCTGGAGGGTTGCCGGTGGCTATGGCTACACCTTC. The chain employs TRBV30 and TRBJ1-2; no clear D. Germline CDR1 and CDR2: GTSNPN and SVGIG (reference sequence). Trimming cost V 3 bases and J 4 bases, with 12 bases left between them. The CDR3 length is 13 residues.

This sequence joins TRBV9 and TRBJ2-2; 7 nucleotides align to TRBD1. Germline lookup yields CDR1 SGDLS and CDR2 YYNGEE. CDR3 length: 19 residues. The V and J ends lost 0 bases and 5 bases, in that order; junction bases with no gene match: 16. The CDR3 protein is CASSVGPSRVGGRTGELFF. CDR3 nucleotide sequence: TGTGCCAGCAGCGTAGGTCCGTCCCGCGTAGGGGGCCGAACCGGGGAGCTGTTTTTT. The full variable domain, rest sourced from reference TRBV9 and TRBJ2-2, is DSGVTQTPKHLITATGQRVTLRCSPRSGDLSVYWYQQSLDQGLQFLIQYYNGEERAKGNILERFSAQQFPDLHSELNLSSLELGDSALYFCASSVGPSRVGGRTGELFFGEGSRLTVL.

The chain has TRBV19 and TRBJ1-1, with unresolved D. This CDR3 contains 12 residues. The ends were cut back, 3 bases at V and 7 bases at J, with 9 bases in the middle. Germline V lookup: CDR1 LNHDA, CDR2 SQIVND (reference sequence). The CDR3 region is CASSMVVSEAFF. The CDR3 nucleotides read TGTGCCAGTAGTATGGTGGTTAGTGAAGCTTTCTTT.

The chain joins TRBV5-1 to TRBJ2-6; TRBD1 agrees at 11 bases. CDR1 is SGHRS, CDR2 YFSETQ, per germline. CDR3 length: 17 residues. The J segment lost 4 bases and the V segment lost 4 bases, leaving 7 bases of the junction unmatched. The CDR3 loop is CASSAGQGAPGANVLTF. CDR3 DNA sequence: TGCGCCAGCAGCGCCGGACAGGGGGCTCCCGGGGCCAACGTCCTGACTTTC.

The chain carries TRBV7-8 and TRBJ1-5; tentatively, D is TRBD1 (5 bases). The CDR3 extends over 14 amino acids. The germline gives CDR1 SGHVS, CDR2 FQNEAQ. V was clipped by 1 base and J by 4 bases, with 8 bases between them. In nucleotides, the CDR3 is TGTGCCAGCAGCTTAGAAGGGGCGAATCAGCCCCAGCATTTT. Protein product: CASSLEGANQPQHF. Combining the CDR3 with reference TRBV7-8 and TRBJ1-5 gives the whole variable domain GAGVSQSPRYKVAKRGQDVALRCDPISGHVSLFWYQQALGQGPEFLTYFQNEAQLDKSGLPSDRFFAERPEGSVSTLKIQRTQQEDSAVYLCASSLEGANQPQHFGDGTRLSIL.

This clone was found a few times. The CDR3 reads CATSRVDRVDSEAFF. Written as DNA, the CDR3 is TGTGCCACCAGCAGAGTTGACAGGGTCGATTCTGAAGCTTTCTTT. The chain couples TRBV15 to TRBJ1-1, with 7 bases identical to TRBD1. CDR3 size: 15 residues. Looked up from germline, CDR1 is LNHNV and CDR2 is YYDKDF (reference sequence). V dropped 1 base and J dropped 6; count of bases not matched to a gene: 8. Filled out from reference TRBV15 and TRBJ1-1, the complete variable domain reads DAMVIQNPRYQVTQFGKPVTLSCSQTLNHNVMYWYQQKSSQAPKLLFHYYDKDFNNEADTPDNFQSRRPNTSFCFLDIRSPGLGDTAMYLCATSRVDRVDSEAFFGQGTRLTVV.

This clone occurred once. The gene calls are TRBV9 and TRBJ2-5; D may be TRBD2 (6 bases). The CDR3 is 14 residues long. Trimming took off 0 bases at V and 5 bases at J, with 11 bases between the two ends. Looked up from germline, CDR1 is SGDLS and CDR2 is YYNGEE. The DNA for the CDR3 is TGTGCCAGCAGCGTAGGGGGGGTTCAGGAGACCCAGTACTTC. It specifies CASSVGGVQETQYF.

The chain joins TRBV5-4 to TRBJ2-3; D uncertain. The germline CDR1 and CDR2 sequences are SGHNT and YYREEE (reference sequence). The CDR3 sequence is 13 residues long. Trimming shortened V by 0 bases and J by 3 bases, and 5 bases separated the two germline ends. The CDR3 DNA is TGTGCCAGCAGCTTGGTCCAGACAGATACGCAGTATTTT. Translation gives CASSLVQTDTQYF.

The chain links TRBV7-2 to TRBJ2-1; weak D call: TRBD2 (5 bases). Trimming took 1 base from V and 1 from J, leaving 11 bases between them. The CDR3 has 16 amino acids. Germline values: CDR1 SGHTA, CDR2 FQGNSA. The CDR3 nucleotides are TGTGCCAGCAGCTTAGAGACCGGCGGGTCCTACAATGAGCAGTTCTTC. As protein: CASSLETGGSYNEQFF.

This rearrangement joins TRBV6-5 to TRBJ1-2, with 9 nucleotides matching TRBD1. CDR3 length: 14 residues. Germline assignment: CDR1 MNHEY and CDR2 SVGAGI. Trimming took 3 bases from V and 6 from J; bases not matched to a gene: 5. CDR3 sequence: CASSYYRGLDGYTF. CDR3 nucleotides: TGTGCCAGCAGTTATTACAGGGGGCTGGATGGCTACACCTTC.

The V and J genes are TRBV18 and TRBJ1-4; D is perhaps TRBD1 (5 bases). V was trimmed by 3 bases and J by 8 bases, leaving 10 bases between them. Germline V gene data show CDR1 as KGHSH and CDR2 as LQKENI. This CDR3 is 13 amino acids long. The CDR3 DNA reads as TGTGCCAGCTCACCGCGGGACTCGGAAAAACTGTTTTTT. The encoded protein is CASSPRDSEKLFF.

This chain links TRBV12-3 or TRBV12-4 with TRBJ1-2; D possibly corresponds to TRBD1 (5 bases). This CDR3 region has 12 residues. Trimming pared 8 bases from V and 7 bases from J, leaving 14 bases between. The CDR3 nucleotides are TGTGCCAGCTCCCCGCGGGGGGGTGGCTACACCTTC. Translated, it gives CASSPRGGGYTF.

The chain combines TRBV5-1 with TRBJ2-7; perhaps TRBD2 as D (6 bases). The CDR3 is 13 residues long. Germline V gene sequence: CDR1 SGHRS, CDR2 YFSETQ. The ends were cut back, 4 bases at V and 1 base at J, with 9 bases in the middle. CDR3 amino acids: CASSPGLSYEQYF. The CDR3 bases are TGCGCCAGCAGCCCGGGACTTTCCTACGAGCAGTACTTC.

The genes are TRBV7-3 and TRBJ2-3; no definite D call. CDR3 length equals 16 residues. V was cut by 2 bases and J by 4 bases, with 16 bases left in between. Germline lookup yields CDR1 SGHTA and CDR2 FQGTGA. The CDR3 DNA follows: TGTGCCAGCAGCTTAGGCATGGTAGGAGTTTCAGATACGCAGTATTTT. Translating it yields CASSLGMVGVSDTQYF. Full variable domain (missing parts from reference TRBV7-3 and TRBJ2-3): GAGVSQTPSNKVTEKGKYVELRCDPISGHTALYWYRQSLGQGPEFLIYFQGTGAADDSGLPNDRFFAVRPEGSVSTLKIQRTERGDSAVYLCASSLGMVGVSDTQYFGPGTRLTVL.

There are a few counts of this clone. This chain uses TRBV6-5 with TRBJ1-6; 12 bases align to TRBD1. J was trimmed by 6 bases and V by 6 bases; bases with no gene match: 0. The CDR3 is made up of 14 amino acids. CDR1 is MNHEY and CDR2 is SVGAGI in the germline V gene. In DNA, the CDR3 is TGTGCCAGCAGGGGACAGGGGGCTAATTCACCCCTCCACTTT. Its translation is CASRGQGANSPLHF.

The chain links TRBV28 to TRBJ2-2; D is possibly TRBD2 (6 bases). This CDR3 has 15 residues. Germline values: CDR1 MDHEN, CDR2 SYDVKM. Trimming took 3 bases from V and 3 from J, leaving 11 bases between them. The CDR3 loop reads CASSFVWGDTGELFF. CDR3 in DNA: TGTGCCAGCAGTTTTGTATGGGGGGACACCGGGGAGCTGTTTTTT.

The chain joins TRBV9 to TRBJ2-2; tentatively, D is TRBD2 (5 bases). Looked up from germline, CDR1 is SGDLS and CDR2 is YYNGEE. CDR3 length equals 15 residues. V was shortened by 2 bases and J by 0 bases, with 8 bases between the two germline ends. The CDR3 here is CASSVEGTNTGELFF. CDR3 nucleotides: TGTGCCAGCAGCGTCGAGGGCACGAACACCGGGGAGCTGTTTTTT.